The 12 T cell receptor beta chains below all came from one sample that was sequenced in a study of CD8 T cells in ankylosing spondylitis. TCRdb ran MiXCR on the 5' RACE reads and lists one entry per CDR3 protein. The sample yields about 240,000 distinct CDR3 sequences, about 9.1% seen once. The sequencing input was blood, either unsorted or a sorted T cell fraction (not recorded which). The receptors derive from a male donor with ankylosing spondylitis or in good health (not recorded which).

The chain is built from TRBV29-1 and TRBJ2-3; weak D call: TRBD2 (6 bases). Germline CDR1 SQVTM, CDR2 ANQGSEA. The CDR3 contains 14 residues. V dropped 3 bases and J dropped 1 base, with 11 bases sitting between them. The CDR3 nucleotides are TGCAGCGTTGACGGGCGGGGACGCACAGATACGCAGTATTTT. The encoded protein is CSVDGRGRTDTQYF.

This clonotype was seen many times. The gene calls are TRBV5-1 and TRBJ2-1; 9 positions match TRBD2. With V trimmed by 0 bases and J by 7 bases, 8 bases remained unmatched. The CDR3 has 16 residues. Germline-derived CDR1 and CDR2 are SGHRS and YFSETQ. The CDR3 here is CASSLEGLARGNEQFF. As DNA, the CDR3 is TGCGCCAGCAGCTTGGAGGGACTAGCTAGAGGAAATGAGCAGTTCTTC.

In this sample, this clonotype turned up many times. The gene calls are TRBV20-1 and TRBJ1-5; the D gene is possibly TRBD1 (5 bases). Trimming pared 6 bases from V and 3 bases from J, leaving 15 bases between. In germline, CDR1 is DFQATT, CDR2 SNEGSKA (reference sequence). This CDR3 comprises 14 residues. The CDR3 here is CSALVGQANQPQHF. The CDR3 coding sequence is TGCAGTGCCCTAGTGGGGCAGGCCAATCAGCCCCAGCATTTT.

This clonotype was seen ten or more times. The chain carries TRBV12-3 or TRBV12-4 and TRBJ1-1; D possibly corresponds to TRBD1 (5 bases). The V end was cut by 6 bases, the J end by 5 bases, with 10 bases between. CDR3 length equals 12 residues. The CDR3 reads CASRTGRTEAFF. The CDR3 nucleotides are TGTGCCAGCAGAACAGGACGTACTGAAGCTTTCTTT.

In the case of this clonotype: One base away lies a much larger clone, so this may be a sequencing read error. The chain recombines TRBV6-5 with TRBJ2-3, with 7 bases matching TRBD1. The junction had 7 bases not matched to a gene; V was cut back by 0 bases and J by 4 bases. CDR3 length equals 16 residues. CDR1 is MNHEY, CDR2 SVGAGI, per germline. The CDR3 loop reads CASSYSSRGGSDTQYF. CDR3 bases: TGTGCCAGCAGTTACTCGTCGAGAGGGGGCTCAGATACGCAGTATTTT.

This clonotype was seen ten or more times. The chain is built from TRBV7-9 and TRBJ2-1, with TRBD1 identical over 8 bases. CDR3 length: 13 residues. J lost 9 bases, V lost 4 bases, and 5 bases had no gene match. Germline V gives CDR1 SEHNR, CDR2 FQNEAQ (reference sequence). Here the CDR3 DNA reads TGTGCCAGCAGCTCACTCCAGGGGGCTGAGCAGTTCTTC. Translated, it gives CASSSLQGAEQFF.

Points on this clonotype: A read error may be the cause here, since a much bigger clone is one base away. The chain combines TRBV5-6 with TRBJ2-1; no definite D call. V lost 1 base and J 5 bases, leaving 7 bases between the germline ends. This CDR3 comprises 13 residues. Germline V gene sequence: CDR1 SGHDT, CDR2 YYEEEE. CDR3 residues: CASSLRADNEQFF. In DNA form, the CDR3 reads TGTGCCAGCAGCTTGAGGGCTGACAATGAGCAGTTCTTC.

This clonotype was recorded a few times. The chain recombines TRBV12-3 or TRBV12-4 with TRBJ1-2; D is perhaps TRBD1 (5 bases). V lost 4 bases and J 0 bases, leaving 21 bases between the germline ends. CDR3 length: 18 amino acids. For the CDR3, the DNA is TGTGCCAGCAGTTCCCGGACTCCGACGGGGCAATCTAACTATGGCTACACCTTC. It encodes CASSSRTPTGQSNYGYTF.

Turning to this clonotype: A single base separates this from a much larger clone, so it may be a read error. The chain recombines TRBV5-1 with TRBJ1-6, with D tentatively TRBD1 (6 bases). This CDR3 comprises 15 residues. With 7 bases removed from V and 7 bases from J, the gap between germline ends came to 18 bases. The germline V gene has CDR1 SGHRS and CDR2 YFSETQ. CDR3 region: CASGQNTGKNSPLHF. CDR3 bases: TGCGCCAGCGGCCAAAATACAGGGAAGAATTCACCCCTCCACTTT.

This clonotype was counted at least ten times. The gene calls are TRBV12-3 or TRBV12-4 and TRBJ2-1, with 16 bases lining up with TRBD2. J was trimmed by 8 bases and V by 3 bases; bases with no gene match: 4. This CDR3 comprises 16 residues. CDR3 nucleotide sequence: TGTGCCAGCAGTTTGGGACTAGCGGGAGGGAGGGATGAGCAGTTCTTC. As protein: CASSLGLAGGRDEQFF.

The chain joins TRBV7-3 to TRBJ2-3, with TRBD2 identical over 7 bases. Germline loops: CDR1 SGHTA, CDR2 FQGTGA. V lost 1 base to trimming and J lost 4 bases; unmatched junction nucleotides: 5. The CDR3 loop spans 15 amino acids. The CDR3 region has the DNA TGTGCCAGCAGCTTAAACGGGGGGATTGCAGATACGCAGTATTTT. Translating it yields CASSLNGGIADTQYF.

This clonotype has at least ten counts. V gene TRBV27 combines with J gene TRBJ2-5, with D perhaps TRBD1 or TRBD2 (6 bases each). Trimming shortened V by 4 bases and J by 3 bases, and 9 bases separated the two germline ends. The CDR3 loop spans 13 amino acids. CDR1 is MNHEY and CDR2 is SMNVEV in the germline V gene (reference sequence). Here the CDR3 DNA reads TGTGCCAGCAGTTCAAGGGGGGAAGAGACCCAGTACTTC. Its protein product is CASSSRGEETQYF.